The present T cell receptor beta chain was sequenced within a study of human T cells and chemical hapten exposure. About the research overall: Enrolled patients were predominantly female and had alopecia areata, totalis or universalis.

Stated time point: patch test 3, about 24 weeks after DPC sensitization. As for treatment: therapeutic diphenylcyclopropenone sensitization with weekly scalp DPC. Regarding the study as a whole: Clustering by CDR3 similarity yielded significantly more large clusters from expanded TCRs than controls. Patch test scores rose with PT1 expanded TCR counts, a positive correlation. After DPC sensitization, TCRs above 1 in 1000 frequency showed no change.

The CDR3 runs to 13 residues. Looked up from germline, CDR1 is SQVTM and CDR2 is ANQGSEA. V shed 4 bases and J shed 9 bases, with 13 bases lying between them. As regards this clonotype: Its antigen is not known.

TCRdb used MiXCR to reprocess the RACE reads, holding one entry per CDR3 protein. There are roughly 84,000 distinct CDR3 sequences in the sample; roughly a tenth occur only once, and around 3.8% lies in the top ten. The TCR sequence derives from a woman aged 50 to 65 with alopecia areata. Some clones in this sample may be carry-over from other donors' samples. The input for sequencing was whole blood, taken in connection with sensitization to the hapten diphenylcyclopropenone (DPC). The chain has TRBV29-1 and TRBJ1-6; D unclear. Here the CDR3 reads CSVARQEGSPLHF. CDR3 nucleotides: TGCAGCGTTGCCAGGCAGGAGGGTTCACCCCTCCACTTT.